This T cell receptor beta chain appears in the sequencing data of a study of T cells in Graves' hyperthyroidism and ophthalmopathy. The CDR3 totals 16 residues. The germline gives CDR1 DFQATT, CDR2 SNEGSKA (reference sequence). Trimming took 1 base from V and 3 from J, leaving 19 bases between them. Graves' hyperthyroidism was deemed stable absent ophthalmopathy progression within 18 months. Patients were aged 18 to 65, had disease duration under 2 months, and had newly diagnosed hyperthyroidism. Reasons for excluding patients were uncontrolled infection, other autoimmune disease, pregnancy or lactation. This clonotype showed up many times. Amplification yielded TCR beta CDR3 regions, with RNA transcripts as the source. HTBI primers drove first-round RT-PCR of the TCR CDR3. TCRdb reanalysed the multiplex PCR reads using MiXCR and keeps one entry per CDR3 protein. The sample shows hundreds of thousands of distinct CDR3 sequences, less than 20% of them seen only once.

The chain joins TRBV20-1 to TRBJ2-7; D might be TRBD1 or TRBD2, each matching 6 bases. The sample consisted of blood. The TCR originated in a woman between 18 and 29 years old with Graves' hyperthyroidism. The CDR3 protein is CSARVSEGGLLYEQYF. CDR3 DNA sequence: TGCAGTGCTAGAGTGAGCGAGGGGGGCCTTCTCTACGAGCAGTACTTC.